This TCR beta chain appears in the sequencing data of a study of blood T cell repertoires in COVID-19. Study summary: Nucleic acid was either cDNA or gDNA, and it came from T cells, B-cell-depleted T cells, or PBMCs.

Germline trimming cut 6 bases from V and 6 bases from J; bases unmatched to any gene: 4. The CDR3 is 13 amino acids. Sequenced by immunoSEQ multiplex PCR; TCRdb stores in-frame clones only, minus some. The profile shows about 120,000 clones, roughly 72% of them singletons. The chain links TRBV12-3 or TRBV12-4 to TRBJ1-5; 8 bases fit TRBD1. This receptor was obtained from a man between 60 and 75 years old with acute or convalescent COVID-19. The sample was peripheral blood. The CDR3 sequence is CASSSQGVQPQHF. As DNA, the CDR3 is TGTGCCAGCAGCTCACAGGGGGTTCAGCCCCAGCATTTT.